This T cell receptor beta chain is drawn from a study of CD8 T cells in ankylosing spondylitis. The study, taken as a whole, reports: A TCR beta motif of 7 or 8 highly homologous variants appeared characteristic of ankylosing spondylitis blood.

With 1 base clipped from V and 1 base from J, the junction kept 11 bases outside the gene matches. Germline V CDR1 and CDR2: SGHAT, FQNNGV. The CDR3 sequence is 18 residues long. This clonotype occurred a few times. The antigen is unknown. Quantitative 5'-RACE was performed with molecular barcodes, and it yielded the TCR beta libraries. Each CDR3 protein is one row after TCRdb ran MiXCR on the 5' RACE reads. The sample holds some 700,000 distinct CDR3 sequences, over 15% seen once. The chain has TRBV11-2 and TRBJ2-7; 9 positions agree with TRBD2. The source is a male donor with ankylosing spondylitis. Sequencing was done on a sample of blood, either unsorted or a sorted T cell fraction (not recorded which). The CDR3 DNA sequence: TGTGCCAGCAGCTTAGTGGGTTCTGGGACTAGCAAGTCCTACGAGCAGTACTTC. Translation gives CASSLVGSGTSKSYEQYF. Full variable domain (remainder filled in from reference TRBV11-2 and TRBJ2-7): EAGVAQSPRYKIIEKRQSVAFWCNPISGHATLYWYQQILGQGPKLLIQFQNNGVVDDSQLPKDRFSAERLKGVDSTLKIQPAKLEDSAVYLCASSLVGSGTSKSYEQYFGPGTRLTVT.